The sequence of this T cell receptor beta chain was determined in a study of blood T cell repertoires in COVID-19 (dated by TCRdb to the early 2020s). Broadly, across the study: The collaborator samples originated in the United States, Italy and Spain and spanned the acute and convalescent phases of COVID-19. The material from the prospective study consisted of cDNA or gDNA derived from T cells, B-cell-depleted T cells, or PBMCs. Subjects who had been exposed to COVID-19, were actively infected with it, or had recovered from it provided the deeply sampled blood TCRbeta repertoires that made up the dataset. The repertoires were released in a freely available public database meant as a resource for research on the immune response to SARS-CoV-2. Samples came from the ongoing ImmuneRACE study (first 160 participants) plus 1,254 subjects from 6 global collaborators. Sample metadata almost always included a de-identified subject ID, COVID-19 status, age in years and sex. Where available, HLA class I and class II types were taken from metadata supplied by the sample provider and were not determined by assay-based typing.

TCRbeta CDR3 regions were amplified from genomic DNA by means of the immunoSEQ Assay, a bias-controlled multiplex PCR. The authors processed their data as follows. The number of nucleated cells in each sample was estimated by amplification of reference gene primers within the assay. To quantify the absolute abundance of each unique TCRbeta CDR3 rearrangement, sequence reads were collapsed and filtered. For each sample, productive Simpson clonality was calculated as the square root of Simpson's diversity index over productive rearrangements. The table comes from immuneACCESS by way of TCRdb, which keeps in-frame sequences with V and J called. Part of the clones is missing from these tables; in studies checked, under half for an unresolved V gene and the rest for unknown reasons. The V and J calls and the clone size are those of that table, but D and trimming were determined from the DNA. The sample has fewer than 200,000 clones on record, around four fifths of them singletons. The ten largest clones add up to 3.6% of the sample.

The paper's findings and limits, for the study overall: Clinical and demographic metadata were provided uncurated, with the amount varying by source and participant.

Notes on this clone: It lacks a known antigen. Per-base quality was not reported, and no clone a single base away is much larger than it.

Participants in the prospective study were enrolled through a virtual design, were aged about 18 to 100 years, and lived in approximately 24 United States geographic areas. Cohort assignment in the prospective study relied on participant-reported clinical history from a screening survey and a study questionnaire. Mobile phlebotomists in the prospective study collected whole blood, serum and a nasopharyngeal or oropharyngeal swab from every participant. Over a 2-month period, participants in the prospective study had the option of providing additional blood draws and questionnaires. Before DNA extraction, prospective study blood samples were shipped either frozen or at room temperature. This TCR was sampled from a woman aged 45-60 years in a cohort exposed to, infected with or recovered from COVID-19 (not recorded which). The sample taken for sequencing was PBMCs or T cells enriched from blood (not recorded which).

The CDR3 reads as follows: CASSLQGLISYNEQFF. At the DNA level, the sequence is TGTGCCAGCAGTTTGCAGGGTCTAATCTCCTACAATGAGCAGTTCTTC. The rearranged chain carries TRBV27 and TRBJ2-1, with a weak D call of TRBD1 (5 bases match). The germline V gene (reference sequence) specifies MNHEY as CDR1 and SMNVEV as CDR2. V drops 3 bases and J drops 0 bases, leaving 12 bases in between. The CDR3, from cysteine to phenylalanine, totals 16 residues. Only the CDR3 region is kept as DNA, spanning 48 bases read in frame from base 1.